The rows below give T cell receptor beta chains drawn from one sample of a study of blood T cell repertoires in COVID-19. The table came from immunoSEQ multiplex PCR; TCRdb's copy has only in-frame clones and leaves some out. The data show tens of thousands of clones, approximately 90% seen once. Sequenced: peripheral blood. The receptors come from a woman in her fifties or sixties with active COVID-19. The CDR3 runs from the conserved cysteine through the conserved F or W. The order of the fields is clone size, D gene, V gene, J gene, CDR3 protein, CDR3 DNA. D genes are given only for firm matches. Some rows have no size entry. The others give once, few or many, or a class for an expanded clone.

once	.	TRBV10-3	TRBJ2-6	CAISESRTSGANVLTF	TGTGCCATCAGTGAGTCGAGGACTTCTGGGGCCAACGTCCTGACTTTC
.	.	TRBV2	TRBJ1-2	CASSEQGYGYTF	TGTGCCAGCAGTGAGCAGGGCTATGGCTACACCTTC
.	TRBD2	TRBV19	TRBJ2-3	CASKGYGTSGFTDTQYF	TGTGCCAGTAAAGGGTACGGGACTAGCGGATTCACAGATACGCAGTATTTT
.	.	TRBV19	TRBJ2-5	CASSINTGLSETQYF	TGTGCCAGTAGTATAAACACAGGGTTATCCGAGACCCAGTACTTC
.	TRBD2	TRBV12-3/TRBV12-4	TRBJ2-3	CASRITSGVMQYF	TGTGCCAGCAGGATCACTAGCGGGGTAATGCAGTATTTT
once	.	TRBV5-4	TRBJ2-1	CASSLGGGLSYNEQFF	TGTGCCAGCAGCTTGGGGGGGGGCTTATCCTACAATGAGCAGTTCTTC
.	.	TRBV29-1	TRBJ1-2	CSVGDLGNYGYTF	TGCAGCGTAGGGGACTTAGGAAACTATGGCTACACCTTC
.	TRBD1	TRBV5-6	TRBJ1-2	CASSYRDRGPANYGYTF	TGTGCCAGCAGCTACCGGGACAGGGGCCCGGCTAACTATGGCTACACCTTC
.	TRBD2	TRBV7-6	TRBJ2-7	CASSPGLAGTYEQYF	TGTGCCAGCAGCCCGGGACTAGCGGGGACTTACGAGCAGTACTTC
once	TRBD2	TRBV7-2	TRBJ2-3	CASSKSGSGLWNTQYF	TGTGCCAGCAGCAAGAGCGGGAGCGGACTGTGGAATACGCAGTATTTT
.	TRBD2	TRBV30	TRBJ2-1	CAWSVIAGTYNEQFF	TGTGCCTGGAGTGTAATAGCGGGGACCTACAATGAGCAGTTCTTC
few	TRBD1	TRBV19	TRBJ1-5	CASSTPGQGTQPQHF	TGTGCCAGTAGTACGCCGGGACAGGGGACTCAGCCCCAGCATTTT
.	.	TRBV24-1	TRBJ2-2	CATSDYGTPGELFF	TGTGCCACCAGTGACTACGGGACACCCGGGGAGCTGTTTTTT
.	TRBD2	TRBV6-2/TRBV6-3	TRBJ2-5	CASSRSGGSGTQYF	TGTGCCAGCAGCCGAAGCGGGGGCTCAGGGACCCAGTACTTC
.	.	TRBV11-3	TRBJ2-3	CASSFRSAGVDTDTQYF	TGTGCCAGCAGCTTTAGGTCGGCAGGGGTTGACACAGATACGCAGTATTTT
.	.	TRBV5-1	TRBJ1-1	CASSPGTPAPTREAFF	TGCGCCAGCAGCCCTGGGACACCAGCTCCCACACGTGAAGCTTTCTTT
.	.	TRBV7-9	TRBJ2-5	CASSKGVRETQYF	TGTGCCAGCAGCAAGGGAGTAAGAGAGACCCAGTACTTC
.	TRBD1	TRBV5-1	TRBJ2-5	CASSSGQDGETQYF	TGCGCCAGCAGCTCGGGACAGGATGGGGAGACCCAGTACTTC
.	TRBD1	TRBV6-6	TRBJ1-3	CASSHTTGAQGGNTIYF	TGTGCCAGCAGTCACACTACAGGGGCCCAGGGTGGAAACACCATATATTTT
.	.	TRBV6-5	TRBJ2-1	CASSYSRGSHEQFF	TGTGCCAGCAGTTACTCGAGGGGGTCGCATGAGCAGTTCTTC
.	TRBD1	TRBV3-1/TRBV3-2	TRBJ1-6	CASSQDRYSPLHF	TGTGCCAGCAGCCAGGACAGGTATTCACCCCTCCACTTT
.	.	TRBV7-8	TRBJ1-2	CASSRGGIYGYTF	TGTGCCAGCAGCCGGGGGGGGATCTATGGCTACACCTTC
.	.	TRBV24-1	TRBJ2-1	CATSDGRGSYNEQFF	TGTGCCACCAGTGATGGACGGGGGAGCTATAATGAGCAGTTCTTC
.	TRBD1	TRBV7-9	TRBJ2-7	CASNGQVFHEQYF	TGTGCCAGCAACGGACAGGTTTTTCACGAGCAGTACTTC
.	.	TRBV5-6	TRBJ2-3	CASSLGQARGTQYF	TGTGCCAGCAGCTTGGGACAGGCCCGAGGTACGCAGTATTTT
.	TRBD2	TRBV7-2	TRBJ2-5	CASSPESGGAETQYF	TGTGCCAGCAGCCCAGAGAGCGGGGGGGCAGAGACCCAGTACTTC
.	TRBD1	TRBV27	TRBJ2-6	CASSLGTGGAGANVLTF	TGTGCCAGCAGTTTGGGGACAGGGGGCGCCGGGGCCAACGTCCTGACTTTC
.	TRBD2	TRBV9	TRBJ2-1	CASSEGTSGFNEQFF	TGTGCCAGCAGCGAGGGGACTAGCGGTTTCAATGAGCAGTTCTTC
.	.	TRBV29-1	TRBJ2-5	CSVQVAGETQYF	TGCAGCGTCCAGGTTGCGGGGGAGACCCAGTACTTC
.	.	TRBV7-3	TRBJ2-1	CASSLLGGYSYNEQFF	TGTGCCAGCAGCCTCCTCGGGGGTTACTCCTACAATGAGCAGTTCTTC
.	TRBD1	TRBV19	TRBJ1-2	CASNPTGGAGYGYTF	TGTGCCAGTAATCCTACAGGGGGCGCAGGCTATGGCTACACCTTC
few	.	TRBV21-1	TRBJ1-5	CASSKAYPGSQTNQPQHF	TGTGCCAGCAGCAAAGCCTATCCGGGTTCCCAGACTAATCAGCCCCAGCATTTT
.	.	TRBV3-1/TRBV3-2	TRBJ2-3	CASSQVASTDTQYF	TGTGCCAGCAGCCAAGTAGCGAGCACAGATACGCAGTATTTT
.	.	TRBV11-2	TRBJ1-1	CASSLELGGTEAFF	TGTGCCAGCAGCTTAGAGCTGGGGGGAACTGAAGCTTTCTTT
once	TRBD2	TRBV5-4	TRBJ2-2	CASRAGESGELFF	TGTGCCAGCAGGGCGGGGGAATCCGGGGAGCTGTTTTTT
.	TRBD1	TRBV19	TRBJ1-3	CASSITGAGNTIYF	TGTGCCAGTAGTATAACAGGGGCTGGAAACACCATATATTTT
once	.	TRBV11-2	TRBJ2-5	CASSLMGAWETQYF	TGTGCCAGCAGCTTAATGGGGGCGTGGGAGACCCAGTACTTC
.	.	TRBV18	TRBJ1-6	CASSPTPSSSYNSPLHF	TGTGCCAGCTCACCGACACCCTCGAGCTCCTATAATTCACCCCTCCACTTT
.	.	TRBV18	TRBJ1-2	CASSPGGTHYGYTF	TGTGCCAGCTCACCAGGGGGCACCCACTATGGCTACACCTTC
.	.	TRBV27	TRBJ1-1	CASKPGGINTEAFF	TGTGCCAGCAAACCCGGAGGGATTAACACTGAAGCTTTCTTT
.	.	TRBV7-9	TRBJ2-5	CASAPSGAGETQYF	TGTGCCAGCGCCCCTTCGGGCGCAGGGGAGACCCAGTACTTC
.	.	TRBV12-5	TRBJ2-5	CASGQLRETQYF	TGTGCTAGTGGCCAATTGCGGGAGACCCAGTACTTC
.	TRBD2	TRBV5-5	TRBJ2-1	CASSPLAGSYNEQFF	TGTGCCAGCAGCCCACTAGCGGGCTCCTACAATGAGCAGTTCTTC
.	TRBD1	TRBV4-1	TRBJ2-3	CASSQDDRDTDTQYF	TGCGCCAGCAGCCAAGATGACAGGGACACAGATACGCAGTATTTT
.	.	TRBV6-5	TRBJ2-3	CASSGLDTQYF	TGTGCCAGCTCAGGGTTAGATACGCAGTATTTT
.	TRBD1	TRBV3-1/TRBV3-2	TRBJ1-4	CASSPELGGADEKLFF	TGTGCCAGCAGCCCCGAATTAGGGGGCGCGGATGAAAAACTGTTTTTT
.	.	TRBV7-2	TRBJ1-3	CASSLSRQGFGNTIYF	TGTGCCAGCAGCTTATCCCGGCAGGGGTTCGGAAACACCATATATTTT
.	.	TRBV24-1	TRBJ2-3	CATSDPLVVEGFTTDTQYF	TGTGCCACCAGTGACCCCCTAGTAGTAGAGGGCTTTACCACAGATACGCAGTATTTT
.	.	TRBV5-1	TRBJ2-3	CASSPGTSTDTQYF	TGCGCCAGCAGCCCCGGGACAAGCACAGATACGCAGTATTTT
.	.	TRBV5-1	TRBJ2-3	CASSPGGDTQYF	TGCGCCAGCAGCCCTGGGGGGGATACGCAGTATTTT
.	TRBD1	TRBV5-4	TRBJ1-2	CASSSTTGAYYNGYTF	TGTGCCAGCAGCAGTACTACAGGGGCCTATTATAATGGCTACACCTTC